This TCR beta chain was recorded in a study of T cells in Graves' hyperthyroidism and ophthalmopathy. RNA transcripts were the template for amplifying TCR beta CDR3 regions. TCR CDR3 regions were first amplified by RT-PCR with HTBI primers. From the multiplex PCR reads, TCRdb called clonotypes with MiXCR, one entry per CDR3 protein. The data contain some 320,000 distinct CDR3 sequences, about 13% of them singletons. Specimen: blood. The receptor was derived from a woman in her 40s with Graves' ophthalmopathy.

CDR3 DNA: TGCAGTGCTGTAGAGGCGGGATTGGAAGAGCAGTACTTC. Protein product: CSAVEAGLEEQYF. The chain has TRBV20-1 and TRBJ2-7, with D possibly TRBD2 on 6 matching bases. CDR1 and CDR2 from the germline V gene are DFQATT and SNEGSKA (reference sequence). The CDR3 extends over 13 amino acids. The V gene lost 5 bases and the J gene lost 7 bases, with 18 bases spanning the gap.